This T cell receptor beta chain came from a study of T cell repertoires in cytomegalovirus infection. Study at large: Matching HLA type and CMV infection were both indicated by public TCR beta signatures.

Findings and limits, study-wide: There were HLA-C-restricted CMV-specific TCR beta clonotypes dominating the ex vivo response.

This clonotype was recorded a few times. Its target is not known. Trimming pared 5 bases from V and 1 base from J, leaving 11 bases between. The V gene's germline CDR1 is SGHTA and CDR2 FQGNSA. The CDR3 is 14 amino acids. One entry per CDR3 protein results from TCRdb running MiXCR on the reads. The sample lists 640,000 or so distinct CDR3 sequences, around a third occurring once. The sample was cultured PBMCs, taken from culture after CMV antigen stimulation. The J gene is TRBJ1-1, the V gene TRBV7-2, with D unresolved. This clonotype was obtained from a human donor in good health (CMV status not recorded). Some clones in this sample may be carry-over from other donors' samples. CDR3 sequence reads: CASSPGVWNTEAFF. The CDR3 nucleotides read TGTGCCAGCAGCCCCGGGGTGTGGAACACTGAAGCTTTCTTT.